This T cell receptor (beta chain) is drawn from a study of blood T cell repertoires in COVID-19. Study details: COVID-19 samples, acute and convalescent, were from the United States, Italy and Spain. T cells, B-cell-depleted T cells, or PBMCs provided the cDNA or gDNA that served as material.

Only in-frame clones appear in the TCRdb table, and some are missing; sequencing was by immunoSEQ multiplex PCR. The top ten hold about 5% of the sample, which has about 75,000 clones, roughly 78% seen once. The TCR comes from a woman at least 80 years old with active or convalescent COVID-19. The sequenced material came from peripheral blood.

CDR3 sequence: CASRPQVDRGGTEAFF. CDR3 sequence (DNA): TGTGCCAGCAGACCTCAAGTGGACAGGGGTGGCACTGAAGCTTTCTTT. The V and J genes are TRBV6-2 or TRBV6-3 and TRBJ1-1, with 9 nucleotides matching TRBD1. The J segment lost 4 bases and the V segment lost 6 bases, leaving 12 bases of the junction unmatched. CDR3 length equals 16 residues. Germline CDR1 and CDR2: MNHEY and SVGEGT.